The 6 T cell receptor beta chains reported below all come from one sample, sequenced in a study of blood T cell repertoires in COVID-19. Method: immunoSEQ multiplex PCR; TCRdb's copy keeps in-frame clones and lacks some. The data show under 250,000 clones, around four fifths seen once. The sample taken for sequencing was peripheral blood. These receptors were collected from a woman in her 70s with COVID-19, enrolled during active disease.

This clone was detected once. The genes are TRBV28 and TRBJ1-2, with D possibly matching TRBD1 (6 bases). Germline lookup yields CDR1 MDHEN and CDR2 SYDVKM. V lost 6 bases, J lost 7 bases, and 15 bases lay in between. The CDR3 sequence is 13 residues long. The CDR3 coding sequence is TGTGCCAGCAGGGGCAGGCCAGGGGCTGGCTACACCTTC. Protein product: CASRGRPGAGYTF.

The chain is built from TRBV7-9 and TRBJ2-7; tentatively, D is TRBD2 (6 bases). The CDR3 contains 17 residues. V lost 4 bases, J lost 0 bases, and 19 bases lay in between. The germline V gene encodes CDR1 SEHNR and CDR2 FQNEAQ (reference sequence). This CDR3 is CASSYKPGTAYSYEQYF. CDR3 DNA: TGTGCCAGCAGCTACAAACCCGGGACTGCTTACTCCTACGAGCAGTACTTC.

This chain connects TRBV7-6 to TRBJ2-3; no clear D. V lost 1 base and J lost 6, with 5 bases in between. Per the germline V gene, CDR1 is SGHVS and CDR2 is FNYEAQ. This CDR3 has 12 residues. The CDR3 loop is CASSLGADTQYF. Here the CDR3 DNA reads TGTGCCAGCAGCTTAGGGGCGGATACGCAGTATTTT.

The V call is TRBV27, the J call TRBJ2-3; no definite D call. Germline-derived CDR1 and CDR2 are MNHEY and SMNVEV (reference sequence). Trimming cost V 4 bases and J 2 bases, with 13 bases left between them. CDR3 size: 15 residues. CDR3: CASSSQDFYTDTQYF. The CDR3 DNA reads as TGTGCCAGCAGTTCCCAAGACTTTTACACAGATACGCAGTATTTT.

This chain joins TRBV5-5 and TRBJ2-7; 8 bases are shared with TRBD1. The trim removed 7 bases at V and 4 bases at J, leaving 13 bases unmatched. Germline CDR1 SGHKS, CDR2 YYEKEE (reference sequence). The CDR3 runs to 15 residues. The chain's CDR3 is CASSHITGGRYEQYF. The CDR3 coding sequence is TGTGCCAGCTCTCACATTACAGGGGGAAGGTACGAGCAGTACTTC.

The genes are TRBV7-2 and TRBJ2-5; TRBD2 is a possible D gene (5 bases). The ends were cut back, 5 bases at V and 1 base at J, with 8 bases in the middle. This CDR3 region has 13 residues. Germline CDR1 is SGHTA and CDR2 is FQGNSA. The CDR3, as DNA: TGTGCCAGCAGCCGGGATCCCCAAGAGACCCAGTACTTC. It codes for CASSRDPQETQYF.